Sequencing of this TCR beta chain was carried out in a study of blood T cells in healthy people across ages. Study results and limitations: PBMCs were not sorted, which prevented a conclusive comparison of naive versus antigen-experienced cells.

A word on this clonotype: Its antigen remains unknown.

The CDR3 runs 14 residues. CDR1 and CDR2 (germline): MNHEY, SVGEGT. The V end lost 2 bases, the J end lost 2 bases, and 10 bases lay between the germline ends. Together with a sample-barcoded 5' primer, a J-beta primer mix was included in a second PCR lasting about 6 to 12 cycles. TCRdb analysed the 5' RACE reads with MiXCR anew, one entry per CDR3 protein. The table lists some 920,000 distinct CDR3 sequences, about 53% of them singletons, with 20% to 25% in the top ten. The specimen sequenced was blood. The sequence came from a woman between 55 and 75 years old in good health. The gene calls are TRBV6-2 or TRBV6-3 and TRBJ2-7; maybe TRBD2 (7 bases). CDR3 DNA: TGTGCCAGCAGTTACGGCGGGGGCGCCTACGAGCAGTACTTC. Its translation: CASSYGGGAYEQYF.